This is a list of T cell receptor beta chains from one sample in a study of cytomegalovirus exposure and HLA in healthy donors. Some clones are missing from TCRdb's copy, which holds only in-frame ones; the method was immunoSEQ multiplex PCR. The table lists some 200,000 clones, about three quarters of them singletons, with more than 1.5% in the top ten. Input material: PBMCs. The receptor set was obtained from a man between 18 and 29 years old in good health and CMV-seronegative. The CDR3 runs from the conserved cysteine through the conserved F or W. A D gene is named only where the DNA matches it firmly. Not every row has a clone size; where given, it reads once, few, many or a size class.

V gene	D gene	clone size	J gene	CDR3 DNA	CDR3 protein
TRBV27	NA	few	TRBJ1-1	TGTGCCAGCAGTTTAGGTTTTTTACACCCAAACACTGAAGCTTTCTTT	CASSLGFLHPNTEAFF
TRBV7-2	TRBD2	NA	TRBJ2-7	TGTGCCAGCAGCTTAGCGGCGACTAGCGGACTCTACGAGCAGTACTTC	CASSLAATSGLYEQYF
TRBV29-1	NA	NA	TRBJ2-1	TGCAGCGTTGTGGCAGGGTTGAATGAGCAGTTCTTC	CSVVAGLNEQFF
TRBV28	TRBD2	NA	TRBJ2-5	TGTGCCAGCAGTTTGGTGGAACTAGCGGGGGGAGAAGAGACCCAGTACTTC	CASSLVELAGGEETQYF
TRBV30	NA	NA	TRBJ1-2	TGTGCCGGAGGGAGGGGCTACACCTTC	CAGGRGYTF
TRBV6-1	TRBD2	NA	TRBJ2-1	TGTGCCAGCCTCAATCGGGGGGGCTCGGATGAGCAGTTCTTC	CASLNRGGSDEQFF
TRBV13	TRBD1	few	TRBJ1-1	TGTGCCAGCAGCCACCTCGCAGGGGGCACTGAAGCTTTCTTT	CASSHLAGGTEAFF
TRBV19	NA	NA	TRBJ2-1	TGTGCCAGTAAGGGGGAAGGATACAATGAGCAGTTCTTC	CASKGEGYNEQFF
TRBV6-1	NA	NA	TRBJ1-2	TGTGCCAGCAGTGAGGGATGGGGGGGCGATGGCTACACCTTC	CASSEGWGGDGYTF
TRBV11-3	NA	NA	TRBJ2-7	TGTGCCAGCAGCCACCGGTCCTACGAGCAGTACTTC	CASSHRSYEQYF
TRBV2	TRBD2	once	TRBJ2-3	TGTGCCAGCAGTGGGGGACTAGCGGGAGGATGGGCTGGCACAGATACGCAGTATTTT	CASSGGLAGGWAGTDTQYF
TRBV7-3	NA	NA	TRBJ2-7	TGTGCCAGCAGCACAACCGGAGCGCGGGAGCAGTACTTC	CASSTTGAREQYF
TRBV7-9	NA	once	TRBJ1-1	TGTGCCAGCAGCTTAGGAGCGATGAACACTGAAGCTTTCTTT	CASSLGAMNTEAFF
TRBV4-2	TRBD1	few	TRBJ1-2	TGTGCCAGCAGCCCCCTGCGGGGGGACAGGGCCCTAGAAGGTGGCTACACCTTC	CASSPLRGDRALEGGYTF
TRBV2	NA	NA	TRBJ2-3	TGTGCCAGCAGTGAAGGGGGGGGCCGTGGCACAGATACGCAGTATTTT	CASSEGGGRGTDTQYF
TRBV4-2	TRBD2	NA	TRBJ2-1	TGTGCCAGCAGCCGCGGGACTAGCGGGTCCGGTGAGCAGTTCTTC	CASSRGTSGSGEQFF
TRBV30	TRBD1	NA	TRBJ2-4	TGTGCCTGGAGCGCGACAGGGGGTAACAAAAACATTCAGTACTTC	CAWSATGGNKNIQYF
TRBV5-8	TRBD1	NA	TRBJ1-5	TGTGCCAGCGGTGGACAGGGACCCAATCAGCCCCAGCATTTT	CASGGQGPNQPQHF
TRBV9	NA	few	TRBJ2-5	TGTGCCAGCAGCGGCTCTGGGCAGTACCAAGAGACCCAGTACTTC	CASSGSGQYQETQYF
TRBV5-6	NA	NA	TRBJ2-3	TGTGCCAGCTACGACAGGTTAGGGGCCACAGATACGCAGTATTTT	CASYDRLGATDTQYF
TRBV7-3	TRBD2	NA	TRBJ2-3	TGTGCCAGCAGCCTTCCAGCGGGGGGCACAGATACGCAGTATTTT	CASSLPAGGTDTQYF
TRBV2	TRBD1	few	TRBJ1-5	TGTGCCAGCACCGCGATGACAGGGGGCGTCAATCAGCCCCAGCATTTT	CASTAMTGGVNQPQHF
TRBV2	NA	NA	TRBJ1-1	TGTGCCAGCAGTGTCGGGGGGGCTGAAGCTTTCTTT	CASSVGGAEAFF
TRBV25-1	NA	once	TRBJ1-2	TGTGCCAGCAGTCTTCCCTCTAACTATGGCTACACCTTC	CASSLPSNYGYTF
TRBV9	NA	NA	TRBJ1-3	TGTGCCAGCAGCGTCGGGGGGGACTCCTCTGGAAACACCATATATTTT	CASSVGGDSSGNTIYF
TRBV14	NA	NA	TRBJ2-2	TGTGCCAGCAGCCAAGTTCAGGGATCCGGGGAGCTGTTTTTT	CASSQVQGSGELFF
TRBV15	NA	NA	TRBJ2-7	NA	CATSYTQVSLEQYF
TRBV19	NA	few	TRBJ1-6	TGTGCCAGCCGCCTAGAGGGAGGTTCACCCCTCCACTTT	CASRLEGGSPLHF
TRBV7-3	TRBD2	NA	TRBJ2-7	TGTGCCAGCAGCCCCACGGGGGGGGCCTACGAGCAGTACTTC	CASSPTGGAYEQYF
TRBV29-1	TRBD2	NA	TRBJ2-7	TGCAGCGTTGGTGTAGCGGGAGGATCCTACGAGCAGTACTTC	CSVGVAGGSYEQYF
TRBV4-2	TRBD2	few	TRBJ2-3	TGTGCCAGCAGCCAAGATCAGCGCGTGGGAAGCGGGATCACAGATACGCAGTATTTT	CASSQDQRVGSGITDTQYF
TRBV14	NA	NA	TRBJ2-1	TGTGCCAGCAGCCAAGAGGAGAATTTTTACAATGAGCAGTTCTTC	CASSQEENFYNEQFF
TRBV4-3	NA	few	TRBJ1-3	TGCGCCAGCAGCCAGATGACGACAGGTGGAAACACCATATATTTT	CASSQMTTGGNTIYF
TRBV6-5	NA	many	TRBJ1-4	TGTGCCAGCAGTTACTCGAACGGGGTCAATGAAAAACTGTTTTTT	CASSYSNGVNEKLFF
TRBV14	NA	NA	TRBJ2-7	TGTGCCAGCAGCCACCTAATTCGAAATGGAGACGAGCAGTACTTC	CASSHLIRNGDEQYF
TRBV25-1	NA	NA	TRBJ2-4	TGTGCCAGCAGTGAGCCTTTGGGGGCCTTAGCCAAAAACATTCAGTACTTC	CASSEPLGALAKNIQYF
TRBV29-1	NA	NA	TRBJ1-1	TGCAGCGTTGTAGGGGAGCAGGGGCCAGGGACTGAAGCTTTCTTT	CSVVGEQGPGTEAFF
TRBV19	TRBD1	NA	TRBJ1-4	TGTGCCAGTACCTTCGACAGGGCTAATGAAAAACTGTTTTTT	CASTFDRANEKLFF
TRBV7-9	NA	NA	TRBJ2-1	TGTGCCAGCAGCTTAGTAATCGCAGGGAACAATGAGCAGTTCTTC	CASSLVIAGNNEQFF
TRBV14	TRBD1	NA	TRBJ2-5	TGTGCCAGCAGCTCTTGGACAGGGGGTGAGACCCAGTACTTC	CASSSWTGGETQYF
TRBV10-3	TRBD1	NA	TRBJ2-7	TGTGCCATCATGGGACAGGAAAGATACGAGCAGTACTTC	CAIMGQERYEQYF
TRBV6-5	TRBD2	NA	TRBJ2-5	TGTGCCAGCAGGACCGGACTAGCAAGCGAGACCCAGTACTTC	CASRTGLASETQYF
TRBV11-2	TRBD2	NA	TRBJ2-7	TGTGCCAGCAGCTTGGGCGGGGGGTACGAGCAGTACTTC	CASSLGGGYEQYF
TRBV27	NA	once	TRBJ1-4	TGTGCCAGCAGTTCGCAGGGAATTAATGAAAAACTGTTTTTT	CASSSQGINEKLFF
TRBV7-2	NA	NA	TRBJ1-2	TGTGCCAGCAGCTTACGACGGGACACTCATGGCTACACCTTC	CASSLRRDTHGYTF
TRBV11-2	TRBD1	NA	TRBJ2-7	TGTGCCAGCAGCTTAAGACAGGGGTACGAGCAGTACTTC	CASSLRQGYEQYF
TRBV11-3	NA	once	TRBJ2-7	TGTGCCAGCAGCTCGTCCTACGAGCAGTACTTC	CASSSSYEQYF
TRBV27	TRBD2	NA	TRBJ2-3	TGTGCCAGCAGTTTCATCGGAGCGGGATTGGATACGCAGTATTTT	CASSFIGAGLDTQYF
TRBV15	TRBD1	NA	TRBJ2-1	TGTGCCACCAGCAGCACCGGGACAGGGATCGATGAGCAGTTCTTC	CATSSTGTGIDEQFF
TRBV10-3	TRBD1	NA	TRBJ2-3	TGTGCCATCAGTGACTTTTGGGACAGGGTGGGAGATACGCAGTATTTT	CAISDFWDRVGDTQYF
TRBV12-5	NA	once	TRBJ1-1	TGTGCTAGTGGTTTAATGGGGGGAGCTTTCTTT	CASGLMGGAFF
TRBV28	NA	NA	TRBJ1-4	TGTGCCAGCAGTTTTAATCAGGGGTGGTTTGCAACTAATGAAAAACTGTTTTTT	CASSFNQGWFATNEKLFF